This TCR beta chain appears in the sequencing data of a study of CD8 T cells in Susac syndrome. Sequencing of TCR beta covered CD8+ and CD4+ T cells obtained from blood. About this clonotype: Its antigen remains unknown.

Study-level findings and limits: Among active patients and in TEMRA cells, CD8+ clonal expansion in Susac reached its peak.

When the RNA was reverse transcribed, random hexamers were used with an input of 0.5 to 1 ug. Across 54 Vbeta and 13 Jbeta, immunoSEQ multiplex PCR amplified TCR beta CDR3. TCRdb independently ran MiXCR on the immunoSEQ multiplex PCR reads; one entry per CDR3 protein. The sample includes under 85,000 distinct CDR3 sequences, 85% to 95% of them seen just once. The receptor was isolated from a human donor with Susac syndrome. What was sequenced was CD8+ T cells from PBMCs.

The CDR3 is CASSYRGVGGSYTF. CDR3 bases: TGTGCCAGCAGTTACCGCGGGGTCGGGGGGAGCTACACCTTC. The gene calls are TRBV6-5 and TRBJ1-2; perhaps TRBD1 as D (5 bases). CDR1 MNHEY and CDR2 SVGAGI come from the germline V gene. V lost 2 bases, J lost 9 bases, and 16 bases lay in between. The CDR3 loop spans 14 amino acids.